This TCR beta chain was found in a study of blood T cell repertoires in COVID-19. Study at large: Sources were T cells, B-cell-depleted T cells, or PBMCs; the material itself was cDNA or gDNA.

Authors' data handling: Reference gene primer amplification yielded estimated nucleated cell counts. Profiling relied on immunoSEQ multiplex PCR, and the TCRdb table lists in-frame clones only, not all of them. V, J and clone size reflect that table, while D and trimming were determined from the DNA. This sample has around 330,000 clones, with approximately 81% found just once. Participants were aged roughly 18 to 100 years from about two dozen US areas. Exposed participants encountered a COVID-19 case during the 2 weeks preceding study entry. This clone was counted only a few times. The sequence was collected from a woman aged 25 to 39 who had been exposed to COVID-19. Sequenced sample: PBMCs or T cells enriched from blood (not recorded which).

The CDR3 DNA is TGTGCCTGGAAGCTAGCGGGAGAGCGGGATGAGCAGTTCTTC. It specifies CAWKLAGERDEQFF. The V and J genes are TRBV30 and TRBJ2-1, with 10 bases aligning to TRBD2. The germline gives CDR1 GTSNPN, CDR2 SVGIG (reference sequence). The CDR3 runs to 14 residues. V was pared by 4 bases and J by 8 bases, with 8 bases of the junction left unmatched.